The next 6 T cell receptor beta chains were all read from a single sample in a study of human T cells and chemical hapten exposure. As to time point: patch test 2, 6 weeks after DPC sensitization. Treatment reported: therapeutic diphenylcyclopropenone sensitization with weekly scalp DPC. TCRdb reanalysed the RACE reads using MiXCR and keeps one entry per CDR3 protein. This table has about 110,000 distinct CDR3 sequences, more than 7% appearing once. The starting material was whole blood, obtained in connection with sensitization to the hapten diphenylcyclopropenone (DPC). The receptors stem from a woman aged 40 to 55 with alopecia areata. Some clones in this sample may be carry-over from other donors' samples.

This clonotype was detected many times. The V call is TRBV29-1, the J call TRBJ2-5; 9 bases are a match to TRBD1. Unmatched junction bases numbered 4, after V lost 3 bases and J lost 5 bases. The CDR3 length is 13 residues. CDR1 is SQVTM, CDR2 ANQGSEA, per germline. The CDR3 DNA sequence: TGCAGCGTTGATACAGGGGGCTCGGAGACCCAGTACTTC. Its translation: CSVDTGGSETQYF. The variable domain in full, with the rest retrieved from reference TRBV29-1 and TRBJ2-5, is SAVISQKPSRDICQRGTSLTIQCQVDSQVTMMFWYRQQPGQSLTLIATANQGSEATYESGFVIDKFPISRPNLTFSTLTVSNMSPEDSSIYLCSVDTGGSETQYFGPGTRLLVL.

The J gene is TRBJ2-3, the V gene TRBV6-2 or TRBV6-3; 10 positions match TRBD2. This CDR3 comprises 16 residues. Germline values: CDR1 MNHEY, CDR2 SVGEGT. V was clipped by 2 bases and J by 5 bases; unmatched bases: 7. For the CDR3, the DNA is TGTGCCAGCAGTTACCCCTCGAGCGGGGGGGGAGATACGCAGTATTTT. It codes for CASSYPSSGGGDTQYF.

At least ten counts were recorded for this clonotype. This rearrangement joins TRBV5-6 to TRBJ1-1; TRBD1 is a possible D gene (5 bases). Germline CDR1 reads SGHDT; CDR2 reads YYEEEE. V was clipped by 4 bases and J by 4 bases, with 17 bases between them. The CDR3 has 15 residues. The CDR3 bases are TGTGCCAGCAGCCCCCCCGGGACTGGTATCACTGAAGCTTTCTTT. It codes for CASSPPGTGITEAFF.

There are many counts of this clonotype. The chain has TRBV19 and TRBJ1-5; D gene uncertain. The germline V and J ends were trimmed by 7 bases and 3 bases, with 10 bases remaining between them. The germline V gene has CDR1 LNHDA and CDR2 SQIVND (reference sequence). The CDR3 has 13 amino acids. Here the CDR3 DNA reads TGTGCCAGTACCTATACGGTCAATCAGCCCCAGCATTTT. This encodes CASTYTVNQPQHF. The full variable domain, rest sourced from reference TRBV19 and TRBJ1-5, is DGGITQSPKYLFRKEGQNVTLSCEQNLNHDAMYWYRQDPGQGLRLIYYSQIVNDFQKGDIAEGYSVSREKKESFPLTVTSAQKNPTAFYLCASTYTVNQPQHFGDGTRLSIL.

This clonotype was seen a handful of times. V usage is TRBV4-3 and J usage is TRBJ2-3; 11 bases are a match to TRBD2. The CDR3 spans 17 residues. Germline loops: CDR1 LGHNA, CDR2 YSLEER. Trimming at V came to 0 bases and at J to 4 bases, leaving 6 bases not matched to a gene. CDR3 bases: TGCGCCAGCAGCCAAGACGTCCCTAGCGGGGGGCCAGATACGCAGTATTTT. It yields the protein CASSQDVPSGGPDTQYF.

In its sample, this clonotype was seen a few times. The chain links TRBV27 to TRBJ1-6; D is perhaps TRBD1 (5 bases). The CDR3 loop spans 16 amino acids. V dropped 3 bases and J dropped 4 bases, with 13 bases sitting between them. Germline V gene data show CDR1 as MNHEY and CDR2 as SMNVEV (reference sequence). CDR3 sequence (DNA): TGTGCCAGCAGTTTCCCCGGGAGGGGTTATAATTCACCCCTCCACTTT. Translation: CASSFPGRGYNSPLHF.